The text below deals with one T cell receptor beta chain. Its antigen is not known. Time point here: pre-treatment baseline. Samples come from before therapy and from week 3 after the first blockade cycle. Patients had no prior systemic cancer treatment, immunosuppressants or other active cancers. This specimen comes from a study of blood T cell dynamics during melanoma immunotherapy. Study outcomes and limitations: Clones driving repertoire changes may be melanoma-specific or general immune activation.

This table comes from immunoSEQ multiplex PCR, and its TCRdb copy is limited to in-frame clones, with some not included. The table records about 13,000 clones, nearly 90% of them present only once. CDR3 length equals 12 residues. Trimming removed 2 bases at V and 6 bases at J, with 9 bases between. CDR1 and CDR2 (germline): SGHDT, YYEEEE. The clonotype comes from a human donor with melanoma. V is TRBV5-6 and J is TRBJ2-7, with D uncertain. The sequencing here drew on blood, taken from a patient treated with checkpoint blockade. CDR3 sequence reads: CASSLVGTEQYF. The CDR3 nucleotides are TGTGCCAGCAGCTTAGTAGGAACCGAGCAGTACTTC.